The sequence of this TCR beta chain was determined in a study of blood T cell repertoires in COVID-19. On the study more broadly: Donors in the United States, Italy and Spain gave samples during acute or convalescent COVID-19. PBMCs, B-cell-depleted T cells, or T cells were the source of the cDNA or gDNA that made up the material.

As handled by the study authors: Quantification of nucleated cells was approximated via reference gene primer amplification. Assay: immunoSEQ multiplex PCR; the TCRdb copy retains only in-frame clones and omits some. V, J and clone size reflect that table, while D and trimming were determined from the DNA. The data hold 400,000 to 550,000 clones, with about 89% observed a single time. CDR1 and CDR2 (germline): SGHKS, YYEKEE (reference sequence). This CDR3 contains 15 residues. With 0 bases removed from V and 2 bases from J, the gap between germline ends came to 9 bases. V and J are TRBV5-5 and TRBJ1-5, with a tentative D call TRBD1 (6 bases). The receptor was derived from a woman aged 25 to 39 with acute or convalescent COVID-19. Material for sequencing was peripheral blood. This CDR3 is CASSLEQGGNQPQHF. The CDR3 DNA reads as TGTGCCAGCAGCTTGGAACAGGGTGGCAATCAGCCCCAGCATTTT.